The 19 T cell receptor beta chains given below trace back to one sample, sequenced in a study of T cells in Graves' hyperthyroidism and ophthalmopathy. TCR beta CDR3 region amplification was performed from RNA transcripts. The HTBI primer set was used in a first-round RT-PCR of the TCR CDR3. Via MiXCR, TCRdb re-called the multiplex PCR reads, giving one row per CDR3 protein. The sample has hundreds of thousands of distinct CDR3 sequences; around a sixth are singletons. The sequenced material came from blood. Receptors originate from a woman between 50 and 59 years old with Graves' hyperthyroidism that later progressed to Graves' ophthalmopathy.

This clonotype has a count of ten or more. The V call is TRBV20-1, the J call TRBJ2-7; tentative D call: TRBD2 (5 bases). V shed 4 bases and J shed 0 bases, with 16 bases lying between them. This CDR3 region has 15 residues. Germline V CDR1 and CDR2: DFQATT, SNEGSKA (reference sequence). CDR3 DNA sequence: TGCAGTGCTACAGGACCGGGGTTAGCCTCCTACGAGCAGTACTTC. This translates into CSATGPGLASYEQYF.

This clonotype has only a few counts. The rearrangement links TRBV20-1 to TRBJ1-6, with 12 bases fitting TRBD1. The CDR3 runs 17 residues. CDR1 and CDR2 (germline): DFQATT, SNEGSKA (reference sequence). V lost 4 bases to trimming and J lost 2 bases; unmatched junction nucleotides: 6. CDR3 loop: CSAIRDRGRTYNSPLHF. The CDR3 DNA reads as TGCAGTGCTATCCGGGACAGGGGGCGAACCTATAATTCACCCCTCCACTTT.

The chain recombines TRBV19 with TRBJ2-7; TRBD2 might be the D (6 bases). CDR3 length: 15 residues. Deletions cut 3 bases from V and 0 bases from J, with 12 bases between. Per germline, CDR1 LNHDA and CDR2 SQIVND (reference sequence). CDR3 bases: TGTGCCAGTAGTATTACGGGGGACGGCTCCTACGAGCAGTACTTC. It is translated as CASSITGDGSYEQYF.

This clonotype showed up just a few times. This chain connects TRBV20-1 to TRBJ1-5; D may be TRBD1 (6 bases). Trimming took off 4 bases at V and 3 bases at J, with 13 bases between the two ends. Germline assignment: CDR1 DFQATT and CDR2 SNEGSKA (reference sequence). The CDR3 has 14 amino acids. CDR3 residues: CSATDRMVNQPQHF. The CDR3 DNA reads as TGCAGTGCTACCGACAGGATGGTCAATCAGCCCCAGCATTTT.

This clonotype showed up many times. The chain couples TRBV11-2 to TRBJ2-1; D is perhaps TRBD2 (6 bases). Trimming removed 1 base from V and 10 bases from J, with 14 bases in between. CDR3 length: 14 amino acids. Germline CDR1 is SGHAT and CDR2 is FQNNGV. CDR3 sequence: CASSLGGGVWEQFF. The DNA of the CDR3 is TGTGCCAGCAGCTTAGGGGGCGGGGTTTGGGAGCAGTTCTTC.

The table lists this clonotype with a few counts. The chain has TRBV13 and TRBJ1-1; 9 nucleotides match TRBD1. After removal of 0 bases from V and 4 bases from J, the junction contained 3 bases not matched to a gene. This CDR3 comprises 15 residues. Per the germline V gene, CDR1 is PRHDT and CDR2 is FYEKMQ (reference sequence). DNA for the CDR3: TGTGCCAGCAGCTTAGGTTGGGACAGGGCCACTGAAGCTTTCTTT. This translates into CASSLGWDRATEAFF. Full variable domain (outside the CDR3, taken from reference TRBV13 and TRBJ1-1): AAGVIQSPRHLIKEKRETATLKCYPIPRHDTVYWYQQGPGQDPQFLISFYEKMQSDKGSIPDRFSAQQFSDYHSELNMSSLELGDSALYFCASSLGWDRATEAFFGQGTRLTVV.

The chain couples TRBV6-1 to TRBJ1-2; TRBD1 might be the D (6 bases). Per germline, CDR1 MNHNS and CDR2 SASEGT. The CDR3 spans 15 residues. V lost 6 bases to trimming and J lost 7 bases, with 21 bases between them. This CDR3 is CASRPSGAQGSGYTF. As DNA, the CDR3 is TGTGCCAGCAGACCGTCAGGGGCGCAAGGGAGTGGCTACACCTTC.

This clonotype appeared many times. The rearrangement links TRBV9 to TRBJ1-2; no clear D. Germline V CDR1 and CDR2: SGDLS, YYNGEE. V was shortened by 0 bases and J by 7 bases, with 10 bases between the two germline ends. This CDR3 is 13 amino acids long. CDR3 in amino acids: CASSVEKGLGYTF. Here the CDR3 DNA reads TGTGCCAGCAGCGTAGAAAAGGGCCTTGGCTACACCTTC.

This chain uses TRBV7-9 with TRBJ1-4; no definite D call. The germline V gene has CDR1 SEHNR and CDR2 FQNEAQ (reference sequence). This CDR3 region has 16 residues. Trimming shortened V by 5 bases and J by 4 bases, and 17 bases separated the two germline ends. CDR3: CASSTPLGLDNEKLFF. The CDR3 nucleotides read TGTGCCAGCAGCACACCCCTTGGGCTGGATAATGAAAAACTGTTTTTT.

The V and J genes are TRBV5-6 and TRBJ2-1, with D possibly matching TRBD2 (5 bases). The CDR3 extends over 14 amino acids. With 0 bases removed from V and 8 bases from J, the gap between germline ends came to 12 bases. Germline V gene lookup returns CDR1 SGHDT and CDR2 YYEEEE. As DNA, the CDR3 is TGTGCCAGCAGCTTGGGGCGAGGGTCGGATGAGCAGTTCTTC. It yields the protein CASSLGRGSDEQFF.

This clonotype was seen at least ten times. This sequence joins TRBV11-2 and TRBJ1-1; D is ambiguous. The CDR3 runs 12 residues. Germline CDR1 reads SGHAT; CDR2 reads FQNNGV. The V end lost 7 bases, the J end lost 0 bases, and 6 bases lay between the germline ends. CDR3 sequence (DNA): TGTGCCAGCAAAGGGCTGAACACTGAAGCTTTCTTT. Translating gives CASKGLNTEAFF.

CDR3 in amino acids: CASGRLDTGELFF. The CDR3 DNA reads as TGTGCCAGCGGCCGACTGGACACCGGGGAGCTGTTTTTT. This chain uses TRBV7-3 with TRBJ2-2; no clear D gene. This CDR3 region has 13 residues. The germline CDR1 and CDR2 sequences are SGHTA and FQGTGA. V lost 8 bases and J lost 3, with 10 bases in between.

This clonotype was found many times. J is TRBJ2-1 and V is TRBV2; 7 nucleotides line up with TRBD2. V shed 5 bases, J shed 1 base, and the junction held 2 bases outside the gene matches. The germline V gene has CDR1 SNHLY and CDR2 FYNNEI. The CDR3 extends over 14 amino acids. The CDR3 reads CASSRAGSYNEQFF. The CDR3 region has the DNA TGTGCCAGCAGTCGAGCGGGGTCCTACAATGAGCAGTTCTTC.

This clonotype was recorded at least ten times. The chain combines TRBV12-3 or TRBV12-4 with TRBJ1-2; D remains unclear. The ends were cut back, 11 bases at V and 3 bases at J, with 19 bases in the middle. The CDR3 is made up of 14 amino acids. As DNA, the CDR3 is TGTGCCTCCATGCTGATAGGGTCTGACTATGGCTACACCTTC. It yields the protein CASMLIGSDYGYTF.

This clonotype was counted a single time. The rearrangement joins TRBV28 to TRBJ2-7; no reliable D call. Trimming stripped 7 bases from V and 0 bases from J, with 10 bases between. CDR1 is MDHEN, CDR2 SYDVKM, per germline. The CDR3 is 13 residues long. The CDR3 DNA is TGTGCCAGCAATTCAGGCGGCTCCTACGAGCAGTACTTC. Protein: CASNSGGSYEQYF. Combining the CDR3 with reference TRBV28 and TRBJ2-7 gives the whole variable domain DVKVTQSSRYLVKRTGEKVFLECVQDMDHENMFWYRQDPGLGLRLIYFSYDVKMKEKGDIPEGYSVSREKKERFSLILESASTNQTSMYLCASNSGGSYEQYFGPGTRLTVT.

This clonotype occurred many times. The genes are TRBV11-2 and TRBJ1-6; D remains unclear. CDR3 length: 15 residues. The germline gives CDR1 SGHAT, CDR2 FQNNGV. Trimming took 6 bases from V and 1 from J, leaving 10 bases between them. The CDR3 sequence: CASRVAGSYNSPLHF. In nucleotides, the CDR3 is TGTGCCAGCAGAGTAGCCGGGTCCTATAATTCACCCCTCCACTTT.

This clonotype was observed at least ten times. The chain combines TRBV6-1 with TRBJ2-6; TRBD1 aligns across 8 bases. J gave up 0 bases and V 6 bases, and 7 bases lay outside the gene matches. CDR3 size: 17 residues. Germline CDR1 and CDR2: MNHNS and SASEGT. The CDR3 reads CASRGQALLSGANVLTF. For the CDR3, the DNA is TGTGCCAGCAGGGGACAGGCGCTACTCTCTGGGGCCAACGTCCTGACTTTC.

V is TRBV5-1 and J is TRBJ2-5, with 12 bases matching TRBD2. The germline gives CDR1 SGHRS, CDR2 YFSETQ. Germline trimming cut 3 bases from V and 3 bases from J; bases unmatched to any gene: 12. CDR3 length: 18 amino acids. The CDR3 nucleotides read TGCGCCAGCAGCTCCGGGGCTAGCGGGGGGGCCAAGGAAGAGACCCAGTACTTC. Protein product: CASSSGASGGAKEETQYF.

This clonotype was picked up many times. The chain carries TRBV12-3 or TRBV12-4 and TRBJ1-1; D perhaps matches TRBD1 (5 bases). CDR3 size: 14 residues. V lost 2 bases, J lost 1 base, and 8 bases lay in between. DNA of the CDR3: TGTGCCAGCAGTTTAACTGGGACGAACACTGAAGCTTTCTTT. Its translation is CASSLTGTNTEAFF.